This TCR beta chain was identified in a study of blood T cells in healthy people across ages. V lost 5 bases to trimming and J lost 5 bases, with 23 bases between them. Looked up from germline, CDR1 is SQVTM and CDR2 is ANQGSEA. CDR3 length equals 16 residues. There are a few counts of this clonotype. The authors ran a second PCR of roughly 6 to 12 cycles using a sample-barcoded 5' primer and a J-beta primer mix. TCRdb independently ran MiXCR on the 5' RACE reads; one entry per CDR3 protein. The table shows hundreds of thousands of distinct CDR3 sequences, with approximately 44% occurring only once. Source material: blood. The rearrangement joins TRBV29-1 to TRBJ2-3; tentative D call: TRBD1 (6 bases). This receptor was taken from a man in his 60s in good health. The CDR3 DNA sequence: TGCAGCGTTTTTACCCGGACAGCCAACCGAGGAGATACGCAGTATTTT. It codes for CSVFTRTANRGDTQYF.